This T cell receptor (beta chain) was sequenced during a study of shared clonotypes between healthy human individuals (dated by TCRdb to the early 2020s). In terms of the full investigation: The cohort included a few men and a couple of women between 18 and 49 years of age. To increase sequencing depth and limit assay-specific biases, TCR repertoire library preparation and sequencing were carried out by different laboratories using diverse techniques. Leukapheresis yielded between about 0.94 and 9 billion PBMCs per donor. For each donor, CD4 naive and CD4 memory were each given three plates, CD8 naive was given two plates, and CD8 memory was given one plate. Blood TCR repertoires of 5 or 6 healthy adults were deeply sequenced to estimate repertoire size and the extent of clonotype sharing between individuals.

A remark on this clone: The antigen this receptor binds is unknown. No clone much larger than this one lies a single base away; base qualities are absent.

Using the deep immunoSEQ assay, TCR CDR3 regions were amplified from genomic DNA by multiplex PCR. Genomic DNA extracted from each cell subset was distributed evenly over all wells of several immunoSEQ 96-well plates, and each plate served as one replicate. Each replicate PCR for sorted subsets received about 210 ng genomic DNA, equal to about 30,000 T cell genomes. Purified libraries were quantified with a Qubit 3.0 fluorometer, sized on a Bioanalyzer 2100, and re-quantified with the KAPA Library Quantification kit. Every immunoSEQ 96-well plate was sequenced on a dedicated single-read 150-cycle Illumina NextSeq 550 flow cell. The original pipeline was this. Because the immunoSEQ output included only junctional sequences and no quality scores, the filtering could not be the same as the filtering used for full-length reads. To assign V/J genes and CDR3, sequences were annotated using PyIR, a Python wrapper for IgBLAST v1.9, with IMGT germline references. Reads were removed for weak V/J assignments (E-value above 1e-6), missing CDR3, stop codons, out-of-frame junctions, or ambiguous translated residues. V3J clonotypes were defined as sequences sharing the same inferred V gene, J gene, and CDR3 amino acid sequence. Percentage overlap between repertoires was calculated by dividing the number of shared unique clonotypes by the size of the smaller repertoire. RTK rarefaction, the Chao1 estimator, and Recon v2.1 estimates of unobserved clonotypes were used to assess repertoire richness. Generation probabilities were computed with OLGA for all TCRbeta clonotypes obtained by the gDNA method from four donors. Not all clones reach the TCRdb copy of this immuneACCESS table, which keeps in-frame sequences only. Checked studies attribute under half of the gap to unresolved V genes and leave the rest unexplained. D and trimming were read from the DNA, whereas the V and J calls and clone size are those reported in that table. This sample has more than 2 million clones in its table, and 90% to 96% of those were observed once. The ten largest clones add up to around 0.13% of the sample.

General study outcomes and caveats: Sampling was restricted to blood, and TCR repertoires in tissue are likely to differ from TCR repertoires in blood. Because the study included a small number of donors, the genetic and exposure-history diversity represented was limited. Estimated clonotype richness was generally larger for naive than for memory subsets. About 4.5% of naive CD4, approximately 3.7% of naive CD8, 2.3% of memory CD4, and around 0.4% of memory CD8 clonotypes were shared across a few donors. Compared with non-shared clonotypes, clonotypes shared by all four sorted-subset donors had higher generation probabilities. Even with the large sequencing depth, rarefaction of the sorted-subset datasets indicated that sequencing was incomplete. Pairwise subsampling led to the expectation that sequencing depth would affect the degree of clonotype sharing among donors.

CDR1 and CDR2, per the germline V gene (reference sequence), are SEHNR and FQNEAQ. V loses 5 bases of germline sequence and J loses 1 base, and the interval between the two ends is 11 bases. The CDR3 contains 15 residues, cysteine and phenylalanine counted. CDR3 DNA is the only sequence kept; it has 45 bases, read in frame from the first base. Healthy HIV-negative adults with no recently reported acute infections or vaccinations were included as donors. Every donor was a Caucasian adult residing in Nashville, Tennessee, USA. CD4+ T cells were enriched by magnetic negative selection; naive cells were then positively selected on CD45RA, and the negative fraction formed the memory subset. Blood was obtained by leukapheresis, after which PBMCs were separated by Ficoll-Histopaque density gradient centrifugation and cryopreserved in liquid nitrogen vapor phase. Analytical flow cytometry was used to check the purity and quantity of every magnetically sorted T cell population. Genomic DNA was isolated from every sorted fraction and measured by UV absorbance on a Nanodrop 2000c.

The sample taken for sequencing was naive CD4+ T cells sorted from blood. The meaning of the sample's cell subset or site label: CD45RA+ positively selected. This clonotype originated in a man aged 18 to 29 in good health. Recombination linked TRBV7-9 to TRBJ2-2; the D gene is unclear. The encoded CDR3 is CASSRDSRNTGELFF. The nucleotide sequence reads as follows: TGTGCCAGCAGCAGAGACTCGAGGAACACCGGGGAGCTGTTTTTT.